This section outlines one T cell receptor beta chain sequence together with its context. The antigen is not known. A junction boundary mismatches the germline segment, possibly from a read error. This specimen belongs to a study of tumor-infiltrating lymphocytes in primary liver carcinoma. The study, taken as a whole, reports: Top clones occupying all five tumor regions numbered only about 8-25%.

Unsorted bulk tissue, roughly 20-32 mg of it, served as the source for co-extraction of RNA and DNA. TCR beta cDNA was reverse-transcribed from roughly 520 ng of total RNA. The reaction used a constant-region primer and ProtoScript II reverse transcriptase. Modified slightly, ARM-PCR produced TCR beta libraries over three nested multiplex PCR rounds. The first two PCR rounds used TRBV1-TRBV30 primers with a Cbeta primer, approximately 10 cycles each. One entry per CDR3 protein results from TCRdb running MiXCR on the multiplex PCR reads. The sample holds about 20,000 distinct CDR3 sequences, around 82% seen once. The CDR3 loop spans 14 amino acids.

The receptor's source is a woman aged 25 to 39 with primary liver carcinoma and hepatitis B virus infection. The rearrangement joins TRBV12-3 or TRBV12-4 to TRBJ2-5, with D possibly called TRBD1 or TRBD2 (5 bases each). Sequenced material: liver tumor tissue from sampling region 2. Documented subset: tumor region T2, inferior pole. DNA of the CDR3: TGTGCTAGCAGCTCAACACCGAGGGGAGAGACTCAGTACTTC. Its translation is CASSSTPRGETQYF.